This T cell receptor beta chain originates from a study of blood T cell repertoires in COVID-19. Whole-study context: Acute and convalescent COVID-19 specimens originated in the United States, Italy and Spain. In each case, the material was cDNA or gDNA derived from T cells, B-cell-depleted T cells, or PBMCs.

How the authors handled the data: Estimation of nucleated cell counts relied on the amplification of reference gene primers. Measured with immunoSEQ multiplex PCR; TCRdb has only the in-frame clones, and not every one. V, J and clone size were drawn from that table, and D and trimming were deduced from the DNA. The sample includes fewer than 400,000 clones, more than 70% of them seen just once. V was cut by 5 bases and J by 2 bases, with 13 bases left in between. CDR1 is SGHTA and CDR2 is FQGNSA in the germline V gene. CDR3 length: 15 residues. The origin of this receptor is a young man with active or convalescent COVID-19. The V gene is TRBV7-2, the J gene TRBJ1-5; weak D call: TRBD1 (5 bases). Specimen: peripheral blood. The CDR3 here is CASSPRIGGNQPQHF. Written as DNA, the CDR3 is TGTGCCAGCAGCCCCCGGATAGGGGGCAATCAGCCCCAGCATTTT.